This TCR beta chain was observed in a study of cytomegalovirus exposure and HLA in healthy donors. To note about this clone: Its target is not known.

The study ran its PCR with 60 Vbeta and 13 Jbeta primers. Only in-frame clones appear in the TCRdb table, and some are missing; sequencing was by immunoSEQ multiplex PCR. The table records 150,000 to 200,000 clones, 75% to 85% of them present only once. Findings of the study overall: Per a later analysis, 18,000 or so TCR beta sequences showed association with HLA alleles at 0.05 false discovery rate. Among TCR beta chains of equal frequency, HLA-associated ones were more clonally expanded in a later analysis.

Germline values: CDR1 SGHTA, CDR2 FQGNSA. With 5 bases removed from V and 0 bases from J, the gap between germline ends came to 14 bases. CDR3 size: 15 residues. The sample was PBMCs. The sequence was collected from a woman in her 30s in good health and CMV-seronegative. V is TRBV7-2 and J is TRBJ2-7, with a tentative D call TRBD2 (6 bases). In nucleotides, the CDR3 is TGTGCCAGCAGCACCTACCGGGACTCCTCCTACGAGCAGTACTTC. Protein: CASSTYRDSSYEQYF.